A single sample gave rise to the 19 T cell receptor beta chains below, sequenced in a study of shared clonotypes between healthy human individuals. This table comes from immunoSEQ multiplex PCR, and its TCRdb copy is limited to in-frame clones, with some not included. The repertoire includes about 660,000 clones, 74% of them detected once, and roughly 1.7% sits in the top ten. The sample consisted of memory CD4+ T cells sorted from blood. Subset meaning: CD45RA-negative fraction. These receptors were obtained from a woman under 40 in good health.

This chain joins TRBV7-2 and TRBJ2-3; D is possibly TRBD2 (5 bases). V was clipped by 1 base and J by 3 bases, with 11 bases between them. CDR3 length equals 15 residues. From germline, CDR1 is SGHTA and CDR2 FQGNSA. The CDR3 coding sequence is TGTGCCAGCAGCTTAGGACACGGCGGGACAGATACGCAGTATTTT. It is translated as CASSLGHGGTDTQYF.

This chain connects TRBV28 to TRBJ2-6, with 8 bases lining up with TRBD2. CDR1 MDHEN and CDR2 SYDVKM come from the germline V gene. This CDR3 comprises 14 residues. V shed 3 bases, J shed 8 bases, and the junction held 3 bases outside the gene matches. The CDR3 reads CASSFTGGTNVLTF. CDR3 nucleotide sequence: TGTGCCAGCAGTTTCACGGGGGGGACCAACGTCCTGACTTTC.

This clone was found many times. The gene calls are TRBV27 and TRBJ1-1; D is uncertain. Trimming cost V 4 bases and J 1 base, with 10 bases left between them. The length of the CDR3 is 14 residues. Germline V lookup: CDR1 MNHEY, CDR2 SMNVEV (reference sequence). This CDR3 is CASSSHSENTEAFF. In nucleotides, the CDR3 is TGTGCCAGCAGTTCCCACAGTGAGAACACTGAAGCTTTCTTT.

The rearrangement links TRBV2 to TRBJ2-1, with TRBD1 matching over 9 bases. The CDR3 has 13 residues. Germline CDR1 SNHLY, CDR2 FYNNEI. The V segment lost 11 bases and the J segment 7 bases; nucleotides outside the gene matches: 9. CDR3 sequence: CAGQGSLVNEQFF. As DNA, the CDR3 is TGTGCCGGACAGGGGAGTCTAGTTAATGAGCAGTTCTTC.

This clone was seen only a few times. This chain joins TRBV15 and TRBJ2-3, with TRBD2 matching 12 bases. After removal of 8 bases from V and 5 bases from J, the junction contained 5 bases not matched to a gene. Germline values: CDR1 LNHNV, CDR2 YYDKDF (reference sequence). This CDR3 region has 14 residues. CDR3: CATSPGLAGDTQYF. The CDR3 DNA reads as TGTGCCACCTCCCCGGGACTAGCGGGAGATACGCAGTATTTT.

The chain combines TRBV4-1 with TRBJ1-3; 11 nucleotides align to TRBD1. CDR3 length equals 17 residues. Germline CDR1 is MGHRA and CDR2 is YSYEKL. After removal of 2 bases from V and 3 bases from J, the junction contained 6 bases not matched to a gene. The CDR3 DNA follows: TGCGCCAGCAGCCAACTCGGACAGGGGGCTTTTGGAAACACCATATATTTT. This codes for CASSQLGQGAFGNTIYF.

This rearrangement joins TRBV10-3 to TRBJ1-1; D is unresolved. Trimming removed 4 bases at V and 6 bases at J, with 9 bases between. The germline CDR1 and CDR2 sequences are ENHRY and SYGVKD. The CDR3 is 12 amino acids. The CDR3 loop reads CAISARGSEAFF. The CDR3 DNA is TGTGCCATCAGTGCCCGTGGGTCTGAAGCTTTCTTT.

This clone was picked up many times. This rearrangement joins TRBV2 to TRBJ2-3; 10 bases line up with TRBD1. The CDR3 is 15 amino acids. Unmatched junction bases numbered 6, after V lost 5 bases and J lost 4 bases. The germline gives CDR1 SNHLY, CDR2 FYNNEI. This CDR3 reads CASSPGQGYSDTQYF. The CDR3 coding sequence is TGTGCCAGCAGTCCGGGACAGGGGTATTCAGATACGCAGTATTTT.

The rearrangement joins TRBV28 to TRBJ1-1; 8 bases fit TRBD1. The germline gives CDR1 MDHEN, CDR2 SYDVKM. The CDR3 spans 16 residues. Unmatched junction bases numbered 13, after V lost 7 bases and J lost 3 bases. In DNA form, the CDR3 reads TGTGCCAGCACACCGCCCCAGGGGGCGCGGTACACTGAAGCTTTCTTT. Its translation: CASTPPQGARYTEAFF.

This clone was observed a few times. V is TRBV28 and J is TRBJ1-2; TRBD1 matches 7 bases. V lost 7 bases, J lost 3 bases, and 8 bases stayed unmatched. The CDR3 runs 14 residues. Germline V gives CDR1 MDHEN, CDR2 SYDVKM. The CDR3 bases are TGTGCCAGCACCCTCAGGGGGGCGGACTATGGCTACACCTTC. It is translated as CASTLRGADYGYTF.

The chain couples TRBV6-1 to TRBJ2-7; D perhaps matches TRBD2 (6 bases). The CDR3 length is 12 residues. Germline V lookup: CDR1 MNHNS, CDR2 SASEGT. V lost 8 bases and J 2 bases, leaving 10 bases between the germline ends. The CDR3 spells CASFGGTYEQYF. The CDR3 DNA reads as TGTGCCAGCTTTGGGGGGACCTACGAGCAGTACTTC.

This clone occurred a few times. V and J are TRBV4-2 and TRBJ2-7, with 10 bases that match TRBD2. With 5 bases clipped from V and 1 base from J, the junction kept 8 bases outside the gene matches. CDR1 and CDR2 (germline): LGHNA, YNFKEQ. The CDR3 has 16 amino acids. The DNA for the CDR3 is TGTGCCAGCAGCAAGACGGGGACTAGCGTTTCCTACGAGCAGTACTTC. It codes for CASSKTGTSVSYEQYF.

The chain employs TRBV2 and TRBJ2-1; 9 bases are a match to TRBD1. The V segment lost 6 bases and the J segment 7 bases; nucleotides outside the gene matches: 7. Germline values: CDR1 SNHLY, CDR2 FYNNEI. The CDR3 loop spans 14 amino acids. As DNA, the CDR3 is TGTGCCAGCAGAGCGACAGGGGGGAGGAATGAGCAGTTCTTC. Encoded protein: CASRATGGRNEQFF.

CDR3 residues: CASSYDPGGSGYTF. The CDR3 DNA sequence: TGTGCCAGCAGTTACGATCCGGGAGGGAGTGGCTACACCTTC. The chain combines TRBV6-5 with TRBJ1-2; no definite D call. V lost 2 bases to trimming and J lost 7 bases, with 14 bases between them. Germline V gives CDR1 MNHEY, CDR2 SVGAGI. This CDR3 region has 14 residues.

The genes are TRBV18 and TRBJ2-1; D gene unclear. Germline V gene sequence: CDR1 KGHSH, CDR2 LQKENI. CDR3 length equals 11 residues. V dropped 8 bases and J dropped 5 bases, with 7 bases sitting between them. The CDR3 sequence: CASTIHNEQFF. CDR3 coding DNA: TGTGCCAGCACGATTCACAATGAGCAGTTCTTC.

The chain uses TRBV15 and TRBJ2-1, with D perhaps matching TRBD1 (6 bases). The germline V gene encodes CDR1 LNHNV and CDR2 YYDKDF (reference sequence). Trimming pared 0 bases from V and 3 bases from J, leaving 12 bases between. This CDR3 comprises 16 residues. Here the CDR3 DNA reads TGTGCCACCAGCAGAGAAGTGCAGGGGATCTACAATGAGCAGTTCTTC. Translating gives CATSREVQGIYNEQFF.

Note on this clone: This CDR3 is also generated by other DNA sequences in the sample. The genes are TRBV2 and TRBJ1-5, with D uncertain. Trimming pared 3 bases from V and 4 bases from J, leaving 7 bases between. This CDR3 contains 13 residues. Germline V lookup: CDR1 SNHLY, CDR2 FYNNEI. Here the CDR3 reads CASSDSGNQPQHF. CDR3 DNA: TGTGCCAGCAGTGATTCGGGGAATCAGCCCCAGCATTTT. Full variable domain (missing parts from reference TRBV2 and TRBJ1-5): EPEVTQTPSHQVTQMGQEVILRCVPISNHLYFYWYRQILGQKVEFLVSFYNNEISEKSEIFDDQFSVERPDGSNFTLKIRSTKLEDSAMYFCASSDSGNQPQHFGDGTRLSIL.

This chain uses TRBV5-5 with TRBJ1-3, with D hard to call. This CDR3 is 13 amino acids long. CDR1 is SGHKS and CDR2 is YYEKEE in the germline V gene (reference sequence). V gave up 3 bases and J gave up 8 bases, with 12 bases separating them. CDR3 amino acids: CASSSAPPDTIYF. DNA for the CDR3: TGTGCCAGCAGCTCGGCCCCCCCAGACACCATATATTTT. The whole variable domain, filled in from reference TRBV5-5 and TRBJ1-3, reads DAGVTQSPTHLIKTRGQQVTLRCSPISGHKSVSWYQQVLGQGPQFIFQYYEKEERGRGNFPDRFSARQFPNYSSELNVNALLLGDSALYLCASSSAPPDTIYFGEGSWLTVV.

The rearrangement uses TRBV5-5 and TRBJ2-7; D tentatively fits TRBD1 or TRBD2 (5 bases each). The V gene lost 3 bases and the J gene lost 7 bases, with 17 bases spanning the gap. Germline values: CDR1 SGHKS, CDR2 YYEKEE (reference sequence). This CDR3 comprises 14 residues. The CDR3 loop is CASSSGTLPEEQYF. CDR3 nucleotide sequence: TGTGCCAGCAGCTCGGGGACCTTGCCTGAGGAGCAGTACTTC.